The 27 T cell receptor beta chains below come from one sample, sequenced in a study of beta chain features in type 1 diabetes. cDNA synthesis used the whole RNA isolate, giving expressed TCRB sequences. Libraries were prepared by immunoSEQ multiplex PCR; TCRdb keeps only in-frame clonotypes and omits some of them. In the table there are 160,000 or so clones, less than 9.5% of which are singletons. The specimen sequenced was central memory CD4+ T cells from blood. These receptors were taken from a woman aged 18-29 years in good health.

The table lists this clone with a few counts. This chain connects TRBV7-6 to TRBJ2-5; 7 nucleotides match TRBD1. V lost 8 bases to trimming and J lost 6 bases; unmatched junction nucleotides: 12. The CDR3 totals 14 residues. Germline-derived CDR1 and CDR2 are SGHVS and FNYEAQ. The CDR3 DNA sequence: TGTGCCAGCGAGGACAGGCGTGGAGTGAAGACCCAGTACTTC. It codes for CASEDRRGVKTQYF.

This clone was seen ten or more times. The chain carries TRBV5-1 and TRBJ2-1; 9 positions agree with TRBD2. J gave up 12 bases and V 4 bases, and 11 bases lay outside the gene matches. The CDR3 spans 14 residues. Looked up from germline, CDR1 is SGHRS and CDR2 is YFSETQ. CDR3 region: CASSELAGSLGQFF. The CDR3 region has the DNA TGCGCCAGCAGCGAGCTAGCGGGGTCTCTCGGGCAGTTCTTC.

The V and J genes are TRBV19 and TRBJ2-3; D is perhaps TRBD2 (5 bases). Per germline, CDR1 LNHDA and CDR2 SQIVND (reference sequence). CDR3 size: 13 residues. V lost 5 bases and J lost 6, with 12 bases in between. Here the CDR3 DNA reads TGTGCCAGTAGTTTTGCGGGTTATGATACGCAGTATTTT. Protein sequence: CASSFAGYDTQYF.

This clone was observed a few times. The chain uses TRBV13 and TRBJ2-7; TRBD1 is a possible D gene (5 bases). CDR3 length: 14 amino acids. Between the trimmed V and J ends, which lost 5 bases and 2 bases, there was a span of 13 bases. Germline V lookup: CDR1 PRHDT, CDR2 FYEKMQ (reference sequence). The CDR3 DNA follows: TGTGCCAGCAGCAAACGGACACCTACCTACGAGCAGTACTTC. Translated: CASSKRTPTYEQYF.

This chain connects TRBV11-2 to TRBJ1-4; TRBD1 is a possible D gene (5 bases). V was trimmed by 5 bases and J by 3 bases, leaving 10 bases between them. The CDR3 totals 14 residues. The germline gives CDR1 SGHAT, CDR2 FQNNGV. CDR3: CASSPGHSNEKLFF. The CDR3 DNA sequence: TGTGCCAGCAGCCCCGGACACTCTAATGAAAAACTGTTTTTT.

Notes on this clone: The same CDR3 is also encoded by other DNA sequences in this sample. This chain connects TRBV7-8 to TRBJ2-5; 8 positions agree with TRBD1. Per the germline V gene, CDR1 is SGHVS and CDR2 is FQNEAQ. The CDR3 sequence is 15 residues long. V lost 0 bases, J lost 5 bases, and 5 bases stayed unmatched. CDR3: CASSLAPGQGETQYF. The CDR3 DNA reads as TGTGCCAGCAGCTTAGCCCCAGGACAGGGTGAGACCCAGTACTTC.

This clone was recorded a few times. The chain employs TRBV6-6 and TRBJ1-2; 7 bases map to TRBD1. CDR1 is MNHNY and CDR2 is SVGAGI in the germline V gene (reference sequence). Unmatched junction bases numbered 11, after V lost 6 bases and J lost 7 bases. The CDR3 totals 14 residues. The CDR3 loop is CASRPSTGEAGYTF. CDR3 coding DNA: TGTGCCAGCAGACCCAGTACAGGGGAGGCTGGCTACACCTTC.

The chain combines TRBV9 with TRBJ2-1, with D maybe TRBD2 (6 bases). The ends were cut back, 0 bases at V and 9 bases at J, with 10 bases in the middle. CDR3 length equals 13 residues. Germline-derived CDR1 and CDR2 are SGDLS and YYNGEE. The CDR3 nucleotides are TGTGCCAGCAGCGTAGATGGAGGGTCTGAGCAGTTCTTC. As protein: CASSVDGGSEQFF. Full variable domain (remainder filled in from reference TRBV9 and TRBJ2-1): DSGVTQTPKHLITATGQRVTLRCSPRSGDLSVYWYQQSLDQGLQFLIQYYNGEERAKGNILERFSAQQFPDLHSELNLSSLELGDSALYFCASSVDGGSEQFFGPGTRLTVL.

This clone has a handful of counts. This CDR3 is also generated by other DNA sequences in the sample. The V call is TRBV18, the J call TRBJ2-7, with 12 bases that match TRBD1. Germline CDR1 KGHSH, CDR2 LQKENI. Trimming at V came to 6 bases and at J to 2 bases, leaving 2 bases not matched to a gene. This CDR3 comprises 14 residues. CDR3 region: CASSRDRGPYEQYF. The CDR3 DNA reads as TGTGCCAGCTCCCGGGACAGGGGGCCCTACGAGCAGTACTTC.

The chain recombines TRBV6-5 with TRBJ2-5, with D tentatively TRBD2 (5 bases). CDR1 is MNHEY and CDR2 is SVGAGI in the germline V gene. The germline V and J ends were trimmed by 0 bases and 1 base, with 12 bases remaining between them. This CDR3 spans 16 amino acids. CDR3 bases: TGTGCCAGCAGTTACTCGAGGGTGGCCGGCCAAGAGACCCAGTACTTC. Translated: CASSYSRVAGQETQYF.

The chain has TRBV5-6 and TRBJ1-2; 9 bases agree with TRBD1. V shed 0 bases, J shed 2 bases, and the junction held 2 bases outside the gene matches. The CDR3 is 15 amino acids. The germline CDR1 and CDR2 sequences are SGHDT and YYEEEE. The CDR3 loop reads CASSLGGTGNYGYTF. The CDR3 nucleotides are TGTGCCAGCAGCTTGGGAGGGACAGGGAACTATGGCTACACCTTC.

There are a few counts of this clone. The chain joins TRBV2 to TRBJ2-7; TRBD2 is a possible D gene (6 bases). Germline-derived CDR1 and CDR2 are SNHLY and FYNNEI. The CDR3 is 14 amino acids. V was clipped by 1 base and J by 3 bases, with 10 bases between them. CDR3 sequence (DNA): TGTGCCAGCAGTGAAGGCCGGGGGAACTACGAGCAGTACTTC. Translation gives CASSEGRGNYEQYF.

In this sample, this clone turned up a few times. The CDR3 DNA reads TGCGCCAGCAGCCGGGACAGGGCAGGAAACACCATATATTTT. It is translated as CASSRDRAGNTIYF. This chain uses TRBV23-1 with TRBJ1-3; TRBD1 matches at 9 bases. TRBV23-1 is identified as an open reading frame with a role that is uncertain. V dropped 6 bases and J dropped 4; count of bases not matched to a gene: 4. The CDR3 extends over 14 amino acids.

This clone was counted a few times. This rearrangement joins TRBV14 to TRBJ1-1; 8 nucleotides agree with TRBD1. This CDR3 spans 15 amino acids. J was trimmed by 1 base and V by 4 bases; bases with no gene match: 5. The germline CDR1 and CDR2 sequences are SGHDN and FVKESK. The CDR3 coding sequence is TGTGCCAGCAGCCGACAGGGGACAGCGAACACTGAAGCTTTCTTT. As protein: CASSRQGTANTEAFF.

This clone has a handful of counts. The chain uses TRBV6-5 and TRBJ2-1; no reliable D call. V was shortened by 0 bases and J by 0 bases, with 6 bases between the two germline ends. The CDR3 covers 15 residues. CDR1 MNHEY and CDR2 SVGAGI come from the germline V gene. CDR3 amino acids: CASSYSHSSYNEQFF. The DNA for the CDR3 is TGTGCCAGCAGTTACTCACACAGCTCCTACAATGAGCAGTTCTTC.

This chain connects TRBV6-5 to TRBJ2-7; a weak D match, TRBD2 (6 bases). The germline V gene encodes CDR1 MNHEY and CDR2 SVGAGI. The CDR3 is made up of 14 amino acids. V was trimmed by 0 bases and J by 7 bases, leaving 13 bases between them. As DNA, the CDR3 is TGTGCCAGCAGTTACTCGAACTCGGGGAGGGAGCAGTACTTC. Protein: CASSYSNSGREQYF.

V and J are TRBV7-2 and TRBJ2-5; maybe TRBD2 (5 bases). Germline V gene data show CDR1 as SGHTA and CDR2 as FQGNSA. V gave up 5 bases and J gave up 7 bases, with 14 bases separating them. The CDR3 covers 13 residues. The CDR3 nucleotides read TGTGCCAGCAGCCAGAGAGGGTTTCGGACCCAGTACTTC. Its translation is CASSQRGFRTQYF.

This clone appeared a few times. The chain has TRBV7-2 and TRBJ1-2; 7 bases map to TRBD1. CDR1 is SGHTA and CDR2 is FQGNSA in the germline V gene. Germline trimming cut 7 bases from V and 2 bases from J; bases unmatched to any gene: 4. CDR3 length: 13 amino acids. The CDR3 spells CASTRGENYGYTF. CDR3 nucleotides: TGTGCCAGCACCAGGGGGGAAAACTATGGCTACACCTTC.

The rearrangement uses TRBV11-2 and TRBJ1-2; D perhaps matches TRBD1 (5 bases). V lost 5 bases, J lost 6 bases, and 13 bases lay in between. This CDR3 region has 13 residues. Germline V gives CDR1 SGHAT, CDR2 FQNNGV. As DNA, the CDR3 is TGTGCCAGCAGCATATGGGGCTTCGATGGCTACACCTTC. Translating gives CASSIWGFDGYTF. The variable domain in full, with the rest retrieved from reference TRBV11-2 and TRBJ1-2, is EAGVAQSPRYKIIEKRQSVAFWCNPISGHATLYWYQQILGQGPKLLIQFQNNGVVDDSQLPKDRFSAERLKGVDSTLKIQPAKLEDSAVYLCASSIWGFDGYTFGSGTRLTVV.

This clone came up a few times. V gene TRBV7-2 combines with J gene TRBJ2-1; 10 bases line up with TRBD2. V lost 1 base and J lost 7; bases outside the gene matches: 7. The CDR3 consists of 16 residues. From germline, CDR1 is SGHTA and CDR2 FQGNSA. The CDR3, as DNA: TGTGCCAGCAGCTTAGGCTTTAGCGGGAGGAGGAATGAGCAGTTCTTC. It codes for CASSLGFSGRRNEQFF. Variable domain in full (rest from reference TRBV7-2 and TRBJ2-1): GAGVSQSPSNKVTEKGKDVELRCDPISGHTALYWYRQSLGQGLEFLIYFQGNSAPDKSGLPSDRFSAERTGGSVSTLTIQRTQQEDSAVYLCASSLGFSGRRNEQFFGPGTRLTVL.

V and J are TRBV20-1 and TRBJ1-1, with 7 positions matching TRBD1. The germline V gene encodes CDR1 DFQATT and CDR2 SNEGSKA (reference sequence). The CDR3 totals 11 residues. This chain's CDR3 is CICTQGNEAFF. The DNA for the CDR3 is TGCATTTGTACACAGGGGAACGAAGCTTTCTTT.

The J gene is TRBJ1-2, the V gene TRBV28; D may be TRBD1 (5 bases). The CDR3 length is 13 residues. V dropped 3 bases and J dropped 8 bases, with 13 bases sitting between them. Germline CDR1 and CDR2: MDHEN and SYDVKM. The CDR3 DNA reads TGTGCCAGCAGTTTTCAGGGTTCGGTCGGCTACACCTTC. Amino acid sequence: CASSFQGSVGYTF.

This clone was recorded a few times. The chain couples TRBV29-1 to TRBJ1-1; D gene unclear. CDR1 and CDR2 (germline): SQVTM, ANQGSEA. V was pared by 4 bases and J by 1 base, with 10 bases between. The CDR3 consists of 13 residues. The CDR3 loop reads CSVGREGNTEAFF. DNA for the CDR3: TGCAGCGTTGGAAGGGAGGGGAACACTGAAGCTTTCTTT.

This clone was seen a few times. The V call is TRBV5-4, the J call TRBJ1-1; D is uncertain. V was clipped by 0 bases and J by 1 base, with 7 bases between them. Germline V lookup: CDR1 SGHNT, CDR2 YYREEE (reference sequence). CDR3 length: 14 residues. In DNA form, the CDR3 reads TGTGCCAGCAGCTTGGAGGCGGGGAACACTGAAGCTTTCTTT. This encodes CASSLEAGNTEAFF.

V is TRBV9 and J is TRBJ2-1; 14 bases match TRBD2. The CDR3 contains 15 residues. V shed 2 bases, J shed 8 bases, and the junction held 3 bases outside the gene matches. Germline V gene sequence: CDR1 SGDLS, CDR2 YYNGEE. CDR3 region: CASSVGLAGDYEQFF. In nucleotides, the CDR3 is TGTGCCAGCAGCGTGGGACTAGCGGGAGACTATGAGCAGTTCTTC.

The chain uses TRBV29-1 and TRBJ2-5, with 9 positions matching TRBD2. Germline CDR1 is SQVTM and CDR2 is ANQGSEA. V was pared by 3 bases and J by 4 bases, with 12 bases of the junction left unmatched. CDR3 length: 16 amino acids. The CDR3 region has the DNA TGCAGCGTTGAGGGGCGGGGGGGCGGTTTGGGAGAGACCCAGTACTTC. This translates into CSVEGRGGGLGETQYF.

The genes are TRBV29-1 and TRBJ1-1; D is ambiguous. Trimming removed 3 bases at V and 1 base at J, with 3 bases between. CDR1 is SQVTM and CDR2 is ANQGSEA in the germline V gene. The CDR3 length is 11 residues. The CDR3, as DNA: TGCAGCGTTGACGGGAACACTGAAGCTTTCTTT. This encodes CSVDGNTEAFF.